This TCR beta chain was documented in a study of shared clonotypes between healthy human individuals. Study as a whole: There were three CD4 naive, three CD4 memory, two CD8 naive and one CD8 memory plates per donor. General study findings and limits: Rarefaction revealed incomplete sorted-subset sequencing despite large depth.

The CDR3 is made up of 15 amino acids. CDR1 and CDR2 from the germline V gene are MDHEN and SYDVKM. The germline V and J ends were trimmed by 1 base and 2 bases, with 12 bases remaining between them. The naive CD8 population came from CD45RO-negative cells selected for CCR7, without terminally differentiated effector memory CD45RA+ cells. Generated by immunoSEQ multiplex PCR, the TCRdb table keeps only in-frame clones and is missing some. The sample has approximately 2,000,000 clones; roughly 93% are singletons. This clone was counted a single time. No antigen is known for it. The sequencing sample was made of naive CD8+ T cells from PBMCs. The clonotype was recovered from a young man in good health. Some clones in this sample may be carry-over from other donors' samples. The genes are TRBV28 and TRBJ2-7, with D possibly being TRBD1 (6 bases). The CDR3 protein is CASSLLAQGAYEQYF. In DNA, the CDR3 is TGTGCCAGCAGTTTATTGGCACAGGGAGCCTACGAGCAGTACTTC.